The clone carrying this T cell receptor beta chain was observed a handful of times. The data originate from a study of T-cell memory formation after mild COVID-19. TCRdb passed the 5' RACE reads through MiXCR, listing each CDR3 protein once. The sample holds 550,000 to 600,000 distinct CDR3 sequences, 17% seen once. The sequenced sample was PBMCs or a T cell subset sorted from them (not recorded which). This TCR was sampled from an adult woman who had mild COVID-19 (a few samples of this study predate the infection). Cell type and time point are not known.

The DNA for the CDR3 is TGTGCCAGCAGCTTTACTAGCGGGGGCAATGAGCAGTTCTTC. It translates to CASSFTSGGNEQFF. The V call is TRBV7-6, the J call TRBJ2-1; 11 bases map to TRBD2. V dropped 3 bases and J dropped 6; count of bases not matched to a gene: 1. CDR3 length equals 14 residues. Germline CDR1 reads SGHVS; CDR2 reads FNYEAQ.